Described below is a single TCR beta chain sequence and its context. Its cognate antigen is unknown. Whether given at about 4 or about 12 weeks, second doses were pooled. This sample was included in a study of T cell responses to AZD1222 COVID-19 vaccine. The CDR3 is 15 residues long. The germline V gene encodes CDR1 SGHTA and CDR2 FQGNSA. V was clipped by 5 bases and J by 9 bases; unmatched bases: 5. Study-level results: In the spike-specific TCR repertoire, nearly half reportedly target unmutated variant regions.

Sequenced by immunoSEQ multiplex PCR; TCRdb stores in-frame clones only, minus some. The top ten hold roughly 1.2% of the sample, which has 150,000 to 200,000 clones, roughly 90% seen once. J is TRBJ2-1 and V is TRBV7-2, with 15 bases fitting TRBD2. The TCR sequence derives from an adult who received the AZD1222 COVID-19 vaccine. The source was peripheral blood, collected 28 days after the second AZD1222 dose. Here the CDR3 reads CASSRGLAGGGEQFF. CDR3 coding DNA: TGTGCCAGCAGCCGGGGACTAGCGGGAGGTGGTGAGCAGTTCTTC. Full variable domain (rest looked up from reference TRBV7-2 and TRBJ2-1): GAGVSQSPSNKVTEKGKDVELRCDPISGHTALYWYRQSLGQGLEFLIYFQGNSAPDKSGLPSDRFSAERTGGSVSTLTIQRTQQEDSAVYLCASSRGLAGGGEQFFGPGTRLTVL.